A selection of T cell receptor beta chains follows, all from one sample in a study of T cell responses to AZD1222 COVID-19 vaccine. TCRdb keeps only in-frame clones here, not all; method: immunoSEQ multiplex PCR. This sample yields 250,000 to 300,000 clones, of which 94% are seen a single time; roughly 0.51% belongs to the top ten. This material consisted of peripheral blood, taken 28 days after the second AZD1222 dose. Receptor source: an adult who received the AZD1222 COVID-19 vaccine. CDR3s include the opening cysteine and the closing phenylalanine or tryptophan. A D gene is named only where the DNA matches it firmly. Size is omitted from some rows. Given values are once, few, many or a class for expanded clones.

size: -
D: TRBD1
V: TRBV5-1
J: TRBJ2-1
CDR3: CASSRTGTGGYNEQFF
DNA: TGCGCCAGCAGCCGCACCGGGACAGGGGGCTACAATGAGCAGTTCTTC

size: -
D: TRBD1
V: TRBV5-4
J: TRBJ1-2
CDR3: CASSSGTAFYGYTF
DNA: TGTGCCAGCAGCAGCGGGACAGCTTTCTATGGCTACACCTTC

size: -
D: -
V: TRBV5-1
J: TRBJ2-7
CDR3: CASSTRSGGEQYF
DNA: TGCGCCAGCAGCACCCGGTCGGGCGGCGAGCAGTACTTC

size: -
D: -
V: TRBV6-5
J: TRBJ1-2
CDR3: CASSTGINYGYTF
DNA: TGTGCCAGCAGTACAGGGATCAACTATGGCTACACCTTC

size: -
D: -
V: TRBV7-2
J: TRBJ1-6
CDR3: CASSLAPQAPPLHF
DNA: TGTGCCAGCAGCTTAGCGCCACAGGCTCCACCCCTCCACTTT

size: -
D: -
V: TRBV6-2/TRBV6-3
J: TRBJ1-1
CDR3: CASSYVGTEAFF
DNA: TGTGCCAGCAGTTACGTCGGCACTGAAGCTTTCTTT

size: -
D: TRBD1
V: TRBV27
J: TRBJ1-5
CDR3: CASSSDRTYSNQPQHF
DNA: TGTGCCAGCAGTTCGGACAGGACGTATAGCAATCAGCCCCAGCATTTT

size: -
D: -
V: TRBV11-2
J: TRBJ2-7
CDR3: CASSPLSRDTLYEQYF
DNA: TGTGCCAGCAGCCCCCTTTCGCGGGACACCCTCTACGAGCAGTACTTC

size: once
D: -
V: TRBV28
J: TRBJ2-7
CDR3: CASSLRYEQYF
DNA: TGTGCCAGCAGTCTTCGCTACGAGCAGTACTTC

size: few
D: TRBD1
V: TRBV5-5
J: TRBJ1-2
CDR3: CASSLAGGANYGYTF
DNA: TGTGCCAGCAGCTTGGCAGGGGGCGCGAACTATGGCTACACCTTC

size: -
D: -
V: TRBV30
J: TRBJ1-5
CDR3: CAWSKDVSNQPQHF
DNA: TGTGCCTGGAGTAAGGATGTTAGCAATCAGCCCCAGCATTTT